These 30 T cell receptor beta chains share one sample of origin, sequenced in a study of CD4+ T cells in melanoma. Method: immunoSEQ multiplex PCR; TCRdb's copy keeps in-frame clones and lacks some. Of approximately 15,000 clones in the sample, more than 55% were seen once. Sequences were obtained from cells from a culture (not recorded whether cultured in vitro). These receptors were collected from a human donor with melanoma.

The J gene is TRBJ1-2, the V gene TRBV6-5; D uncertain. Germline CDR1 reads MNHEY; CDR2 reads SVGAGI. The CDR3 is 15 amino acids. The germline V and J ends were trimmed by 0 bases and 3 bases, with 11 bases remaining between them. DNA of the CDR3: TGTGCCAGCAGTTACTCCGGCCAGAACCACTATGGCTACACCTTC. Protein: CASSYSGQNHYGYTF.

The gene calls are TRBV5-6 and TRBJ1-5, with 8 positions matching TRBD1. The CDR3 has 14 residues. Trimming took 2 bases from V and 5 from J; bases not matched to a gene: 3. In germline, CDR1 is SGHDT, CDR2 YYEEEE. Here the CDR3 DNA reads TGTGCCAGCAGCTTCAGGGGGCTGGATCAGCCCCAGCATTTT. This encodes CASSFRGLDQPQHF.

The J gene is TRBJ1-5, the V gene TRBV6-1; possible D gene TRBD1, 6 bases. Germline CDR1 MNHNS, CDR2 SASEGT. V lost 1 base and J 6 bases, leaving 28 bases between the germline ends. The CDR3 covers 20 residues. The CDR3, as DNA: TGTGCCAGCAGTGAAGGCCGGGACACCAAGAAGGAGATCAGTGGTCAGCCCCAGCATTTT. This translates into CASSEGRDTKKEISGQPQHF.

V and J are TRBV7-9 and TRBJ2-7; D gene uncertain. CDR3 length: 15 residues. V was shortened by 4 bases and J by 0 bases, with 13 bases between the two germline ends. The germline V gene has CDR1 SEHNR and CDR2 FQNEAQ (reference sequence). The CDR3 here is CASSSTALGSYEQYF. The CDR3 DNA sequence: TGTGCCAGCAGCTCGACCGCTCTGGGCTCCTACGAGCAGTACTTC.

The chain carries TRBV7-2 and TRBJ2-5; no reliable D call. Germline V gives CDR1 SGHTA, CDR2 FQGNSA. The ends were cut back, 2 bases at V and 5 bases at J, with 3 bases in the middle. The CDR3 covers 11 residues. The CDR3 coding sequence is TGTGCCAGCAGCTTATGGGAGACCCAGTACTTC. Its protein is CASSLWETQYF. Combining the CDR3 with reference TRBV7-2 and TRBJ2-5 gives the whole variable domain GAGVSQSPSNKVTEKGKDVELRCDPISGHTALYWYRQSLGQGLEFLIYFQGNSAPDKSGLPSDRFSAERTGGSVSTLTIQRTQQEDSAVYLCASSLWETQYFGPGTRLLVL.

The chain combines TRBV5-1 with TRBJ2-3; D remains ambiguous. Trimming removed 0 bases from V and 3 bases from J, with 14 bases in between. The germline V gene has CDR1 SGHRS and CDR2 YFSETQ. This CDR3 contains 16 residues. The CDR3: CASSLATVARTDTQYF. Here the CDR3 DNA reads TGCGCCAGCAGCTTGGCCACGGTGGCCAGGACAGATACGCAGTATTTT.

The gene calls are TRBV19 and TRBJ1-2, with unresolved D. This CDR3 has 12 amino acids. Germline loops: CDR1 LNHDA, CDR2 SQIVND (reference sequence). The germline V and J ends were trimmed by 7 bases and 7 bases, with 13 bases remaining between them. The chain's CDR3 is CASKREAGGYTF. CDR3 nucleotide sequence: TGTGCCAGTAAAAGGGAGGCGGGTGGCTACACCTTC.

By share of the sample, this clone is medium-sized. The CDR3 DNA is TGTGCCAGCAGCGCCAGATGGGATTCACCCCTCCACTTT. It translates to CASSARWDSPLHF. V is TRBV7-9 and J is TRBJ1-6; D is unresolved. The CDR3 has 13 residues. Germline CDR1 and CDR2: SEHNR and FQNEAQ (reference sequence). V lost 5 bases to trimming and J lost 8 bases, with 10 bases between them.

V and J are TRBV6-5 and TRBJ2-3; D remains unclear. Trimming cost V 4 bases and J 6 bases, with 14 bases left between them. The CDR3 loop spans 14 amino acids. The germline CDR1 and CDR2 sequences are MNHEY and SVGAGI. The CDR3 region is CASSSLEQRDTQYF. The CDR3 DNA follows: TGTGCCAGCAGTTCCCTCGAGCAACGGGATACGCAGTATTTT.

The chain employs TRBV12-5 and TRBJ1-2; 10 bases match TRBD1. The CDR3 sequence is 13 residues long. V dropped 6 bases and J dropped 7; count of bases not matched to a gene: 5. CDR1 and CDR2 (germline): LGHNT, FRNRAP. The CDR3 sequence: CASGFGQGGGYTF. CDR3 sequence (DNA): TGTGCTAGTGGCTTTGGACAGGGGGGTGGCTACACCTTC.

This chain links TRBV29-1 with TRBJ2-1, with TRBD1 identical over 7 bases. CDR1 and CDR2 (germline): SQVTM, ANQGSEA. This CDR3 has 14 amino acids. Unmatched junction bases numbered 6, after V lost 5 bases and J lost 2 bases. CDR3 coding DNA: TGCAGCGTTACCACAGGGGTACCCTACAATGAGCAGTTCTTC. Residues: CSVTTGVPYNEQFF.

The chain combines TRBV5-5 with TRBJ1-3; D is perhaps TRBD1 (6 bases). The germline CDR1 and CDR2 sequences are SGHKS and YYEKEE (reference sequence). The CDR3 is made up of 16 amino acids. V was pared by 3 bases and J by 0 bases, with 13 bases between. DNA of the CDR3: TGTGCCAGCAGCTCTTATGTAGGGGGCTCTGGAAACACCATATATTTT. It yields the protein CASSSYVGGSGNTIYF.

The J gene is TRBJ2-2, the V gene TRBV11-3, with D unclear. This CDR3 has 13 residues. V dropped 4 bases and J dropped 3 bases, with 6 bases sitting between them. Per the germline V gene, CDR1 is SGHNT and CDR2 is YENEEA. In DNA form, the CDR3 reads TGTGCCAGCAGCTCCCGGGACACCGGGGAGCTGTTTTTT. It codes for CASSSRDTGELFF.

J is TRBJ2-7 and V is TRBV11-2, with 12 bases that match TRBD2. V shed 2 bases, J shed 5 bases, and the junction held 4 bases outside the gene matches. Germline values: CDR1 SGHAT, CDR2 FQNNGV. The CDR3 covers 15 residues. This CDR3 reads CASSLFLAGGDEQYF. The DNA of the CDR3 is TGTGCCAGCAGCTTATTCCTAGCGGGGGGGGACGAGCAGTACTTC. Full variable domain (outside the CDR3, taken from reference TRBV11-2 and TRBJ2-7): EAGVAQSPRYKIIEKRQSVAFWCNPISGHATLYWYQQILGQGPKLLIQFQNNGVVDDSQLPKDRFSAERLKGVDSTLKIQPAKLEDSAVYLCASSLFLAGGDEQYFGPGTRLTVT.

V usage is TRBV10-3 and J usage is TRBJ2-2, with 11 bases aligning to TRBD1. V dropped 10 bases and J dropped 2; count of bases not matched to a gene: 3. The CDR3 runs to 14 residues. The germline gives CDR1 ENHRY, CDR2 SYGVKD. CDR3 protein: CATGQGANTGELFF. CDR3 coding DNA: TGTGCCACCGGACAGGGGGCTAACACCGGGGAGCTGTTTTTT.

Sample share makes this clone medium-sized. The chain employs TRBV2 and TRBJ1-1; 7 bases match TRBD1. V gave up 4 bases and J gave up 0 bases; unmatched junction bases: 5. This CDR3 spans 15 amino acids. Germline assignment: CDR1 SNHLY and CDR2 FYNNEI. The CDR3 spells CASSGGTAMNTEAFF. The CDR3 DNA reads TGTGCCAGCAGTGGGGGGACAGCCATGAACACTGAAGCTTTCTTT.

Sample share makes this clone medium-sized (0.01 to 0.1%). The CDR3, as DNA: TGTGCCATCTCCGACAGCAATCAGCCCCAGCATTTT. This encodes CAISDSNQPQHF. This chain connects TRBV10-3 to TRBJ1-5; D unclear. CDR1 is ENHRY, CDR2 SYGVKD, per germline. The CDR3 is 12 amino acids. Deletions cut 8 bases from V and 1 base from J, with 6 bases between.

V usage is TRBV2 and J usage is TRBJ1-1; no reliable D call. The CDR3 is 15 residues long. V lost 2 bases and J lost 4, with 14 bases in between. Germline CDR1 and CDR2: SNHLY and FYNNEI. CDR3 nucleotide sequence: TGTGCCAGCAGTGAAATTGGGAGGGCGAGCACTGAAGCTTTCTTT. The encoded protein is CASSEIGRASTEAFF.

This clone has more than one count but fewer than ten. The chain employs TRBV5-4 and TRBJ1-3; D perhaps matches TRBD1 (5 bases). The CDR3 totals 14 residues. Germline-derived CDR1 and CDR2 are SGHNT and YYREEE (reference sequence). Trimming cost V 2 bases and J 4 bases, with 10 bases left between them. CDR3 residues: CASSLSGAGNTIYF. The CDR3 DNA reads TGTGCCAGCAGCTTATCCGGGGCGGGAAACACCATATATTTT. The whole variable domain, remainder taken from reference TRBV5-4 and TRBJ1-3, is ETGVTQSPTHLIKTRGQQVTLRCSSQSGHNTVSWYQQALGQGPQFIFQYYREEENGRGNFPPRFSGLQFPNYSSELNVNALELDDSALYLCASSLSGAGNTIYFGEGSWLTVV.

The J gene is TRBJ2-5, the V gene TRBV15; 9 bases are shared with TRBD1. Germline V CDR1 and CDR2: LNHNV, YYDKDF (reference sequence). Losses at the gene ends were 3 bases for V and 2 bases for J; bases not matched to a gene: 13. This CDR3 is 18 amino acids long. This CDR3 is CATSSKRAGTGFQETQYF. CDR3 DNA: TGTGCCACCAGCAGTAAGCGGGCCGGGACAGGGTTTCAAGAGACCCAGTACTTC.

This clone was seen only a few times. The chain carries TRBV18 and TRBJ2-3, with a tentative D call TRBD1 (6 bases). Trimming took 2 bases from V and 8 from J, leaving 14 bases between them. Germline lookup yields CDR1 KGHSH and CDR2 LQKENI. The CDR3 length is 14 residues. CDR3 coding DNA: TGTGCCAGCTCACCATATACAGGGTCTGCTACGCAGTATTTT. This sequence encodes CASSPYTGSATQYF.

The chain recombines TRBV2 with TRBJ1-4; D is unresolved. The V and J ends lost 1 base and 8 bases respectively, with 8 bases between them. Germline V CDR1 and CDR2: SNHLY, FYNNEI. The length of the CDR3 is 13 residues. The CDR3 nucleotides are TGTGCCAGCAGTGAAGGGCAGCCCGAAAAACTGTTTTTT. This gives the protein CASSEGQPEKLFF.

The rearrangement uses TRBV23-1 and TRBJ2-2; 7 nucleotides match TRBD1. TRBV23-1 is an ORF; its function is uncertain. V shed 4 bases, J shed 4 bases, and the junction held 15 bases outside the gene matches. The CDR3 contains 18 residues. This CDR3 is CASSPRDRENLGTGELFF. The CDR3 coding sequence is TGCGCCAGCAGTCCCCGAGACAGGGAGAATCTGGGCACCGGGGAGCTGTTTTTT.

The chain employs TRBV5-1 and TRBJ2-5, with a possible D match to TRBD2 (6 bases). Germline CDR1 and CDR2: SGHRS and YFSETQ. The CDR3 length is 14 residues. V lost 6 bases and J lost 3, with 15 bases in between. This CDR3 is CASTLSGPEETQYF. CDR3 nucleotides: TGCGCCAGCACCCTAAGCGGGCCCGAAGAGACCCAGTACTTC.

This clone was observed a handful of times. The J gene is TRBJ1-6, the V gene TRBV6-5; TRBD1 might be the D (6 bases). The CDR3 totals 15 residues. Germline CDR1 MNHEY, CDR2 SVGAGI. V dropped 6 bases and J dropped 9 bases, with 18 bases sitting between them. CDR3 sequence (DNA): TGTGCCAGCAGAACCGGGACAAGACCGCTTTCACCCCTCCACTTT. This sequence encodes CASRTGTRPLSPLHF.

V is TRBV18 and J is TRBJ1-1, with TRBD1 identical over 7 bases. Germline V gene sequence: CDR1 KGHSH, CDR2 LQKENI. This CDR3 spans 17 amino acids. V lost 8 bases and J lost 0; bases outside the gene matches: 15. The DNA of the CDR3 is TGTGCCAGCCATGGGGGCACAGGGGTGGCGATGAACACTGAAGCTTTCTTT. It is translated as CASHGGTGVAMNTEAFF.

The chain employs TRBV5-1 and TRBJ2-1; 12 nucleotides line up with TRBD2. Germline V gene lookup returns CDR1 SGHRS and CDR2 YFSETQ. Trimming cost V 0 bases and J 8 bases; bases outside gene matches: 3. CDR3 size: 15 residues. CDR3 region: CASSLVLAGGHEQFF. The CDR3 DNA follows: TGCGCCAGCAGCTTGGTACTAGCGGGGGGTCATGAGCAGTTCTTC.

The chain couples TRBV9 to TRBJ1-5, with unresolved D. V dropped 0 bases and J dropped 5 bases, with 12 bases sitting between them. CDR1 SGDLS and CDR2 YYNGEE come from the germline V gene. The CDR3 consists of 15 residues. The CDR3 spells CASSVDPSADQPQHF. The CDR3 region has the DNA TGTGCCAGCAGCGTAGACCCGTCGGCTGATCAGCCCCAGCATTTT.

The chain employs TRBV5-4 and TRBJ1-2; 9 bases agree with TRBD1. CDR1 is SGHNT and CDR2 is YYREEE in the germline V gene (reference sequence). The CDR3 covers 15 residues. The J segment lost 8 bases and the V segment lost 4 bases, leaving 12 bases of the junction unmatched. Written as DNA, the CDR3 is TGTGCCAGCAGCCTAGGGGACAGGGAGGTAGGAGGCTACACCTTC. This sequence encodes CASSLGDREVGGYTF.

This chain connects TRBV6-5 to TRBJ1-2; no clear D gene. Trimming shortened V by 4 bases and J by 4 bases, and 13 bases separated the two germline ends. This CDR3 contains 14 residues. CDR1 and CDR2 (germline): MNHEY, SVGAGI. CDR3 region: CASSFSAGPYGYTF. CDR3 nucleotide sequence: TGTGCCAGCAGTTTCTCAGCGGGCCCCTATGGCTACACCTTC.